The 18 T cell receptor beta chains given below trace back to one sample, sequenced in a study of human T cells and chemical hapten exposure. Within the library, unique molecular identifiers were attached to each individual cDNA molecule. MiXCR, run by TCRdb on the reads, gives a single entry per CDR3 protein. The sample yields 95,000 to 150,000 distinct CDR3 sequences, approximately 9% seen once. The study extracted total RNA from unfractionated whole blood. Sequencing was carried out using whole blood. Source of these receptors: a human donor in good health. Some clones in this sample may be carry-over from other donors' samples.

Ten or more counts support this clonotype. This chain links TRBV12-3 or TRBV12-4 with TRBJ2-7; D gene ambiguous. V was cut by 1 base and J by 6 bases, with 13 bases left in between. This CDR3 contains 14 residues. DNA of the CDR3: TGTGCCAGCAGTTTAGTAGGGTATATGGGCGAGCAGTACTTC. As protein: CASSLVGYMGEQYF.

V gene TRBV12-3 or TRBV12-4 combines with J gene TRBJ1-3, with TRBD1 matching 10 bases. The CDR3 is 18 amino acids. The V gene end was trimmed by 5 bases and the J gene end by 0 bases; junction bases not matched to a gene: 10. CDR3 sequence: CASSLWGTGEFSGNTIYF. CDR3 sequence (DNA): TGTGCCAGCAGTCTCTGGGGGACAGGGGAATTCTCTGGAAACACCATATATTTT.

This clonotype was counted only a few times. This sequence joins TRBV24-1 and TRBJ2-7, with 7 bases matching TRBD2. The CDR3 length is 13 residues. The germline V gene encodes CDR1 KGHDR and CDR2 SFDVKD. The V gene end was trimmed by 9 bases and the J gene end by 6 bases; junction bases not matched to a gene: 10. CDR3 residues: CATDYFREGEQYF. The CDR3 nucleotides are TGTGCCACCGACTACTTCAGGGAGGGCGAGCAGTACTTC.

This clonotype was seen a few times. The V and J genes are TRBV4-1 and TRBJ1-1, with 7 nucleotides matching TRBD1. V shed 4 bases, J shed 4 bases, and the junction held 9 bases outside the gene matches. CDR1 and CDR2 (germline): MGHRA, YSYEKL. The CDR3 runs 15 residues. The CDR3 loop reads CASSLNDPGGTEAFF. The CDR3 DNA is TGCGCCAGCAGCCTCAACGATCCAGGGGGCACTGAAGCTTTCTTT.

The rearrangement uses TRBV20-1 and TRBJ2-7; D ambiguous. V was shortened by 0 bases and J by 0 bases, with 12 bases between the two germline ends. Germline assignment: CDR1 DFQATT and CDR2 SNEGSKA (reference sequence). The CDR3 consists of 15 residues. In nucleotides, the CDR3 is TGCAGTGCTAGAGATCTATCCCCTAGCTCCTACGAGCAGTACTTC. Its translation: CSARDLSPSSYEQYF.

This chain links TRBV11-2 with TRBJ2-5; possibly TRBD1 or TRBD2 for D (5 bases each). Germline V gene data show CDR1 as SGHAT and CDR2 as FQNNGV. V dropped 0 bases and J dropped 5 bases, with 16 bases sitting between them. This CDR3 comprises 16 residues. In nucleotides, the CDR3 is TGTGCCAGCAGCTTAGAGTTTCAGGGACGAGATGAGACCCAGTACTTC. This encodes CASSLEFQGRDETQYF. The complete variable domain, with remaining parts taken from reference TRBV11-2 and TRBJ2-5, reads EAGVAQSPRYKIIEKRQSVAFWCNPISGHATLYWYQQILGQGPKLLIQFQNNGVVDDSQLPKDRFSAERLKGVDSTLKIQPAKLEDSAVYLCASSLEFQGRDETQYFGPGTRLLVL.

The chain links TRBV19 to TRBJ1-2, with unresolved D. Germline CDR1 reads LNHDA; CDR2 reads SQIVND (reference sequence). There are 14 residues in the CDR3. Trimming pared 7 bases from V and 2 bases from J, leaving 14 bases between. CDR3 loop: CASTRRTENYGYTF. Written as DNA, the CDR3 is TGTGCCAGTACCCGTCGGACGGAGAACTATGGCTACACCTTC. Looking up the rest from reference TRBV19 and TRBJ1-2 gives the full variable domain: DGGITQSPKYLFRKEGQNVTLSCEQNLNHDAMYWYRQDPGQGLRLIYYSQIVNDFQKGDIAEGYSVSREKKESFPLTVTSAQKNPTAFYLCASTRRTENYGYTFGSGTRLTVV.

This clonotype was counted only a few times. The rearrangement uses TRBV20-1 and TRBJ1-2; possibly TRBD1 for D (6 bases). The length of the CDR3 is 12 residues. The germline V gene encodes CDR1 DFQATT and CDR2 SNEGSKA (reference sequence). The V gene lost 6 bases and the J gene lost 7 bases, with 15 bases spanning the gap. CDR3 protein: CSAVTQGTGYTF. The CDR3 bases are TGCAGTGCAGTAACACAGGGTACTGGCTACACCTTC.

The CDR3 loop is CASSWGRSTGELFF. For the CDR3, the DNA is TGTGCCAGCAGCTGGGGGCGGTCCACCGGGGAGCTGTTTTTT. The J gene is TRBJ2-2, the V gene TRBV2; TRBD1 is a possible D gene (6 bases). CDR3 size: 14 residues. CDR1 is SNHLY and CDR2 is FYNNEI in the germline V gene. V lost 6 bases and J lost 4, with 12 bases in between.

This clonotype was observed many times. The chain combines TRBV7-8 with TRBJ1-5; D ambiguous. The V gene's germline CDR1 is SGHVS and CDR2 FQNEAQ. V lost 3 bases and J lost 3, with 12 bases in between. The CDR3 spans 15 residues. The CDR3 spells CASSFDVSPNQPQHF. The CDR3 DNA reads as TGTGCCAGCAGCTTCGACGTGTCCCCCAATCAGCCCCAGCATTTT.

This clonotype was counted a few times. V is TRBV7-7 and J is TRBJ2-3, with 7 positions matching TRBD2. CDR1 is SSHAT, CDR2 FNYEAQ, per germline (reference sequence). The V segment lost 1 base and the J segment 0 bases; nucleotides outside the gene matches: 4. This CDR3 spans 16 amino acids. CDR3 region: CASSLGGSRSTDTQYF. The DNA for the CDR3 is TGTGCCAGCAGCTTAGGCGGGAGCAGGAGCACAGATACGCAGTATTTT.

This clonotype was counted a few times. The J gene is TRBJ2-7, the V gene TRBV11-2; TRBD2 might be the D (5 bases). V was shortened by 1 base and J by 5 bases, with 21 bases between the two germline ends. Per the germline V gene, CDR1 is SGHAT and CDR2 is FQNNGV. The CDR3 extends over 17 amino acids. For the CDR3, the DNA is TGTGCCAGCAGCTTAGCCCGTGGTGAGAGGCCGAGGGACGAGCAGTACTTC. It yields the protein CASSLARGERPRDEQYF. Full variable domain (remainder filled in from reference TRBV11-2 and TRBJ2-7): EAGVAQSPRYKIIEKRQSVAFWCNPISGHATLYWYQQILGQGPKLLIQFQNNGVVDDSQLPKDRFSAERLKGVDSTLKIQPAKLEDSAVYLCASSLARGERPRDEQYFGPGTRLTVT.

The chain is built from TRBV6-1 and TRBJ2-7; either TRBD1 or TRBD2 may fit D (5 bases each). This CDR3 region has 16 residues. V shed 4 bases and J shed 3 bases, with 19 bases lying between them. Per germline, CDR1 MNHNS and CDR2 SASEGT. The CDR3 is CASSVNSGTALYEQYF. The CDR3, as DNA: TGTGCCAGCAGTGTTAATTCCGGGACGGCCCTCTACGAGCAGTACTTC.

This clonotype has more than one count but fewer than ten. The gene calls are TRBV11-1 and TRBJ2-3; D might be TRBD1 or TRBD2, each matching 5 bases. CDR1 is SGHAT, CDR2 FQDESV, per germline (reference sequence). V was shortened by 5 bases and J by 0 bases, with 15 bases between the two germline ends. The CDR3 is made up of 16 amino acids. The CDR3 DNA sequence: TGTGCCAGCAGCAGCCGGGACGGAACTAGCACAGATACGCAGTATTTT. Translation: CASSSRDGTSTDTQYF.

V and J are TRBV24-1 and TRBJ2-1, with 9 bases lining up with TRBD2. Trimming at V came to 3 bases and at J to 5 bases, leaving 4 bases not matched to a gene. The germline CDR1 and CDR2 sequences are KGHDR and SFDVKD. This CDR3 spans 15 amino acids. For the CDR3, the DNA is TGTGCCACCAGTGATGTTAGCGGGGGAAACAATGAGCAGTTCTTC. Its protein is CATSDVSGGNNEQFF.

In this sample, this clonotype turned up many times. The chain couples TRBV7-2 to TRBJ1-5, with D unclear. V gave up 7 bases and J gave up 6 bases, with 10 bases separating them. In germline, CDR1 is SGHTA, CDR2 FQGNSA. This CDR3 comprises 12 residues. CDR3 DNA sequence: TGTGCCAGCACCTCTCGTGGTCAGCCCCAGCATTTT. It specifies CASTSRGQPQHF.

This clonotype was picked up many times. The chain joins TRBV6-6 to TRBJ2-3; D not resolved. Germline-derived CDR1 and CDR2 are MNHNY and SVGAGI (reference sequence). Trimming took off 2 bases at V and 4 bases at J, with 1 base between the two ends. CDR3 length: 11 amino acids. This CDR3 reads CASSYADTQYF. The CDR3 nucleotides read TGTGCCAGCAGTTACGCAGATACGCAGTATTTT.

This clonotype was observed a single time. This sequence joins TRBV7-9 and TRBJ2-6, with D perhaps matching TRBD1 (5 bases). This CDR3 is 16 amino acids long. V was cut by 5 bases and J by 0 bases, with 11 bases left in between. Per the germline V gene, CDR1 is SEHNR and CDR2 is FQNEAQ (reference sequence). The CDR3 is CASSTEQVSGANVLTF. The CDR3 bases are TGTGCCAGCAGCACGGAACAGGTCTCTGGGGCCAACGTCCTGACTTTC.